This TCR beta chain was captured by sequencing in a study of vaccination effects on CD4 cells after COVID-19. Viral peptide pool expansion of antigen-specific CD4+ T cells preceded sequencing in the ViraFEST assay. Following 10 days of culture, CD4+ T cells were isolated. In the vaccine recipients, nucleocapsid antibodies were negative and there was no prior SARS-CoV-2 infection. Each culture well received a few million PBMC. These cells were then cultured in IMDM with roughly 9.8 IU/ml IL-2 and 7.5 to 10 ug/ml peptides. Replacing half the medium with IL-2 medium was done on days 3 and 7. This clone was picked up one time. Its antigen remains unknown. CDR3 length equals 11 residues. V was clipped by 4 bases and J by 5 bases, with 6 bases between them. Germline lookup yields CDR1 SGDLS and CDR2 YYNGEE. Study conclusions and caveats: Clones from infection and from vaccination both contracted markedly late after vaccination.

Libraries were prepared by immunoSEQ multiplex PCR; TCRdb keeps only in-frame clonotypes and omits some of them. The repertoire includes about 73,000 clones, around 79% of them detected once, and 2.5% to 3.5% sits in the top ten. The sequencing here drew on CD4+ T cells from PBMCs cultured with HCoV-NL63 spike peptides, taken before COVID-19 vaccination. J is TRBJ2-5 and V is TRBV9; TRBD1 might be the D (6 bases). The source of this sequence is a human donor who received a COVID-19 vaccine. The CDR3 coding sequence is TGTGCCAGCAGCCAGGGGGAGACCCAGTACTTC. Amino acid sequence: CASSQGETQYF.